These T cell receptor beta chains were read from a single sample in a study of cytomegalovirus exposure and HLA in healthy donors. The method was immunoSEQ multiplex PCR; TCRdb's version includes in-frame clones alone and lacks a portion of them. The sample features almost 45,000 clones, with more than 8% in its top ten. Sequencing was carried out using PBMCs. These receptors were obtained from a male donor in good health and CMV-seronegative. The CDR3 runs from the conserved cysteine through the conserved F or W. D genes are given only for firm matches.

CDR3 | DNA | J | D | V | length
CASSEGQEAGGNEKLFF | TGTGCCAGCAGCGAAGGGCAAGAGGCGGGGGGCAATGAAAAACTGTTTTTT | TRBJ1-4 | NA | TRBV4-2 | 17
CASRDGRTSYEQYF | TGTGCCAGCAGGGACGGGAGAACCTCCTACGAGCAGTACTTC | TRBJ2-7 | NA | TRBV6-5 | 14
CASDLAGDRNEQFF | TGTGCCAGCGATCTAGCGGGAGATCGGAATGAGCAGTTCTTC | TRBJ2-1 | TRBD2 | TRBV6-6 | 14
CASRDRTGHRNQPQHF | TGTGCCAGCAGGGATCGGACAGGGCACCGTAATCAGCCCCAGCATTTT | TRBJ1-5 | TRBD1 | TRBV2 | 16
CAISVLAGVDNEQFF | TGTGCCATCAGTGTCCTAGCGGGAGTCGACAATGAGCAGTTCTTC | TRBJ2-1 | TRBD2 | TRBV10-3 | 15
CASNSGLGEQYF | TGTGCCAGCAACTCAGGCCTCGGCGAGCAGTACTTC | TRBJ2-7 | NA | TRBV2 | 12
CASSQTGTGGFYEQFF | TGTGCCAGCAGCCAAACGGGAACAGGGGGTTTTTATGAGCAGTTCTTC | TRBJ2-1 | TRBD1 | TRBV14 | 16
CASGSGAPYGYTF | TGTGCCAGTGGGTCTGGGGCTCCATATGGCTACACCTTC | TRBJ1-2 | NA | TRBV2 | 13
CASSPEDRRRGSYEQYF | TGCGCCAGCAGCCCCGAAGACAGGAGAAGAGGCTCCTACGAGCAGTACTTC | TRBJ2-7 | NA | TRBV5-1 | 17
CSVEGAYSYNEQFF | TGCAGCGTTGAAGGGGCCTACTCCTACAATGAGCAGTTCTTC | TRBJ2-1 | NA | TRBV29-1 | 14
CASHQTSGARDTQYF | TGTGCCAGTCACCAGACTAGCGGGGCTAGGGATACGCAGTATTTT | TRBJ2-3 | TRBD2 | TRBV19 | 15
CASSYGTASNQPQHF | TGTGCCAGCAGTTACGGGACAGCTAGCAATCAGCCCCAGCATTTT | TRBJ1-5 | TRBD1 | TRBV6-5 | 15
CSVGWGAGESYEQYF | TGCAGCGTTGGGTGGGGAGCAGGCGAGTCCTACGAGCAGTACTTC | TRBJ2-7 | NA | TRBV29-1 | 15
CASSLWTGNYEQYF | TGTGCCAGCAGCTTGTGGACAGGGAACTACGAGCAGTACTTC | TRBJ2-7 | TRBD1 | TRBV5-8 | 14
CASSGQGGETQYF | TGTGCCAGCAGCGGACAGGGTGGGGAGACCCAGTACTTC | TRBJ2-5 | TRBD1 | TRBV7-7 | 13
CSAGTGREKLFF | TGCAGCGCCGGGACAGGACGGGAAAAACTGTTTTTT | TRBJ1-4 | TRBD1 | TRBV29-1 | 12
CAWSVGRGGQPQHF | TGTGCCTGGAGTGTAGGGAGGGGAGGCCAGCCCCAGCATTTT | TRBJ1-5 | NA | TRBV30 | 14
CASSPQRQSRNSNQPQHF | TGTGCCAGCTCACCCCAACGCCAGTCGAGGAATAGCAATCAGCCCCAGCATTTT | TRBJ1-5 | NA | TRBV18 | 18
CASKKGVPYGYTF | TGTGCCAGCAAAAAGGGGGTTCCCTATGGCTACACCTTC | TRBJ1-2 | NA | TRBV2 | 13
CASQYGASQETQYF | TGTGCCAGCCAATATGGGGCCAGCCAAGAGACCCAGTACTTC | TRBJ2-5 | NA | TRBV6-5 | 14
CASSPRDRGAEAFF | TGTGCCAGCAGTCCCCGGGACAGGGGAGCTGAAGCTTTCTTT | TRBJ1-1 | TRBD1 | TRBV7-9 | 14
CASSRGTAQETQYF | TGCGCCAGCAGCCGCGGGACAGCACAAGAGACCCAGTACTTC | TRBJ2-5 | NA | TRBV5-1 | 14
CAISETMQTSTDTQYF | TGTGCCATCAGTGAGACTATGCAGACTAGCACAGATACGCAGTATTTT | TRBJ2-3 | NA | TRBV10-3 | 16
CASSEALQGTEAFF | TGTGCCAGCAGTGAAGCGCTTCAGGGAACTGAAGCTTTCTTT | TRBJ1-1 | NA | TRBV2 | 14
CASSLVVAGGYEQYF | TGTGCCAGCAGTTTGGTAGTAGCGGGAGGTTACGAGCAGTACTTC | TRBJ2-7 | TRBD2 | TRBV27 | 15
CASTLRWTSGTTDTQYF | TGCGCCAGCACCCTACGTTGGACTAGCGGGACCACAGATACGCAGTATTTT | TRBJ2-3 | TRBD2 | TRBV4-1 | 17
CASSSRGLAGTEQFF | TGTGCCAGCAGCTCGAGGGGACTAGCGGGAACTGAGCAGTTCTTC | TRBJ2-1 | TRBD2 | TRBV11-2 | 15
CASSFQGDTEAFF | TGCGCCAGCAGCTTTCAAGGGGACACTGAAGCTTTCTTT | TRBJ1-1 | NA | TRBV5-1 | 13
CASSLAPGQELEAFF | TGTGCCAGCAGCTTGGCCCCGGGACAGGAGCTAGAAGCTTTCTTT | TRBJ1-1 | TRBD1 | TRBV5-4 | 15
CASSLAGTRGEQFF | TGCGCCAGCAGCCTAGCAGGGACAAGAGGTGAGCAGTTCTTC | TRBJ2-1 | NA | TRBV4-3 | 14
CASSLRSVNEQFF | TGTGCCAGCAGCTTAAGGAGTGTGAATGAGCAGTTCTTC | TRBJ2-1 | NA | TRBV7-6 | 13
CASSGPGLAGRSYEQYF | TGTGCCAGCAGTGGCCCGGGACTAGCGGGAAGGTCCTACGAGCAGTACTTC | TRBJ2-7 | TRBD2 | TRBV2 | 17
CASSQDGTGFQPQHF | TGTGCCAGCAGCCAAGACGGGACAGGGTTTCAGCCCCAGCATTTT | TRBJ1-5 | TRBD1 | TRBV4-2 | 15
CASSLVSNQPQHF | TGTGCCAGCAGTTTAGTGTCTAATCAGCCCCAGCATTTT | TRBJ1-5 | NA | TRBV28 | 13
CASSQDRGTNEKLFF | TGTGCCAGCAGCCAAGACAGGGGAACTAATGAAAAACTGTTTTTT | TRBJ1-4 | TRBD1 | TRBV6-4 | 15
CASSDSGGGTDTQYF | TGTGCCAGCAGTGACTCTGGCGGAGGCACAGATACGCAGTATTTT | TRBJ2-3 | NA | TRBV6-4 | 15
CASSLVRGQDDEQFF | TGTGCCAGCAGCTTAGTAAGGGGTCAGGACGATGAGCAGTTCTTC | TRBJ2-1 | NA | TRBV7-9 | 15
CASSLRTTTDTQYF | TGTGCCAGCTCACTAAGGACTACCACAGATACGCAGTATTTT | TRBJ2-3 | NA | TRBV18 | 14
CASSELGGRGNEQYF | TGTGCCAGCAGTGAACTGGGCGGGAGAGGGAACGAGCAGTACTTC | TRBJ2-7 | TRBD2 | TRBV2 | 15
CASSLATGARTGELFF | TGTGCCAGCAGCTTAGCTACAGGGGCGAGGACCGGGGAGCTGTTTTTT | TRBJ2-2 | TRBD1 | TRBV7-2 | 16
CASSQDLASGTNEQFF | TGTGCCAGCAGCCAAGATCTGGCTAGCGGGACCAATGAGCAGTTCTTC | TRBJ2-1 | TRBD2 | TRBV14 | 16
CATSRDFGLAGGWSTGELFF | TGTGCCACCAGCAGAGATTTCGGACTAGCGGGAGGGTGGAGCACCGGGGAGCTGTTTTTT | TRBJ2-2 | TRBD2 | TRBV15 | 20